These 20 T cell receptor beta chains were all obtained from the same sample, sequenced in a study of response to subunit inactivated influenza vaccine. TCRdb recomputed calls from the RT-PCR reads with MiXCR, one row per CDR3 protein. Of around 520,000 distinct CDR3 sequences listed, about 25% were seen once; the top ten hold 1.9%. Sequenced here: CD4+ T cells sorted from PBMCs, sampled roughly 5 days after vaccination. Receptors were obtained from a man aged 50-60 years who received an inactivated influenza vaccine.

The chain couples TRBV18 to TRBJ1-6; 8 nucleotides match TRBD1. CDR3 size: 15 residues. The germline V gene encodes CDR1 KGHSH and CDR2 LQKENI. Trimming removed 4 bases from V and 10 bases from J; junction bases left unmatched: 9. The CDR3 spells CASSREGQVNSPLHF. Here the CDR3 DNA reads TGTGCCAGCTCACGGGAGGGACAGGTTAACTCACCCCTCCACTTT.

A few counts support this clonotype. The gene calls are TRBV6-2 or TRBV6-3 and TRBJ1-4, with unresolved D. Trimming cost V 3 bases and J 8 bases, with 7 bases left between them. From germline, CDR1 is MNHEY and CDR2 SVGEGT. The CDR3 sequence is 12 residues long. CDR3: CASSYGREKLFF. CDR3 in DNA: TGTGCCAGCAGTTATGGTCGAGAAAAACTGTTTTTT.

In DNA form, the CDR3 reads TGTGCCAGCAGCCGGAATAGCGGGAGGGCCGTAGATACGCAGTATTTT. It encodes CASSRNSGRAVDTQYF. This chain connects TRBV11-2 to TRBJ2-3; 11 positions match TRBD2. J was trimmed by 5 bases and V by 5 bases; bases with no gene match: 9. Germline-derived CDR1 and CDR2 are SGHAT and FQNNGV. The CDR3 extends over 16 amino acids. Based on the CDR3 plus reference TRBV11-2 and TRBJ2-3, the full variable domain is EAGVAQSPRYKIIEKRQSVAFWCNPISGHATLYWYQQILGQGPKLLIQFQNNGVVDDSQLPKDRFSAERLKGVDSTLKIQPAKLEDSAVYLCASSRNSGRAVDTQYFGPGTRLTVL.

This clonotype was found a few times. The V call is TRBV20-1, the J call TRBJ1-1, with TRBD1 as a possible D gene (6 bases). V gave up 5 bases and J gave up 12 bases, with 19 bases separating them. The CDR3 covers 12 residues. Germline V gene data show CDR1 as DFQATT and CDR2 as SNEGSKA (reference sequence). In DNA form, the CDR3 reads TGCAGTGCTCCTGGGCCAGGGGAGAGATCTTTCTTT. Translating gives CSAPGPGERSFF.

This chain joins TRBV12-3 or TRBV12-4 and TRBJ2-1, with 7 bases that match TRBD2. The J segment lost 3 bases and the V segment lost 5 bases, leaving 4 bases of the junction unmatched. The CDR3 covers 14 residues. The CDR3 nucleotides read TGTGCCAGCAGTCGGGACTACAACTACAATGAGCAGTTCTTC. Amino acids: CASSRDYNYNEQFF.

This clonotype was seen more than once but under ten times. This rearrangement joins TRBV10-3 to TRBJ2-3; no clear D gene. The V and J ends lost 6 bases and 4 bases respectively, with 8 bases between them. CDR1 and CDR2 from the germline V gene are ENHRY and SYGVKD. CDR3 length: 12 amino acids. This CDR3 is CAIRGSSDTQYF. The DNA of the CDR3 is TGTGCCATCAGGGGCTCCTCAGATACGCAGTATTTT.

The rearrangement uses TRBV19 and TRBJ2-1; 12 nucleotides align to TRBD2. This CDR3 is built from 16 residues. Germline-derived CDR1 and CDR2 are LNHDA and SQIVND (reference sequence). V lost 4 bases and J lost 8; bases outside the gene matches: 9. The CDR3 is CASSRTSGTYIHEQFF. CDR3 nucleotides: TGTGCCAGTAGTAGGACTAGCGGGACTTACATCCATGAGCAGTTCTTC.

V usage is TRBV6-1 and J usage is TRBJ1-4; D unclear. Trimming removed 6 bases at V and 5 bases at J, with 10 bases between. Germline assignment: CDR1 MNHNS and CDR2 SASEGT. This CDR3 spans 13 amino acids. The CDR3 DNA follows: TGTGCCAGCAGCCCGGGTTTCAATGAAAAACTGTTTTTT. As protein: CASSPGFNEKLFF.

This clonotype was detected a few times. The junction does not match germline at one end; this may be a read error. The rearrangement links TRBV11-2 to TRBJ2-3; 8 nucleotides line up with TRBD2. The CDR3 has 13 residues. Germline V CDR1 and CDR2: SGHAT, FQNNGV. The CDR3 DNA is TGTGCCAGCAGCTTAGATGGGTCGGGGGGGCTCAATTTT. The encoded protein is CASSLDGSGGLNF.

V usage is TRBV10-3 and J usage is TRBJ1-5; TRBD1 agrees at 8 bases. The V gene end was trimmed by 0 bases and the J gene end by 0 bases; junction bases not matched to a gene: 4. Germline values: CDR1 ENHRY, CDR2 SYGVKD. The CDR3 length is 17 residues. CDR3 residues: CAISESNRGISNQPQHF. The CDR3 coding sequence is TGTGCCATCAGTGAGTCGAACAGGGGGATTAGCAATCAGCCCCAGCATTTT.

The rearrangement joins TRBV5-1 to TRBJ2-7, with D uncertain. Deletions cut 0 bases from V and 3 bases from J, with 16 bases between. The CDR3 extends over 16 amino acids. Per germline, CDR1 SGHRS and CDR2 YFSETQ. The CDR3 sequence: CASSLVAPQGLYEQYF. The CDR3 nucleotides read TGCGCCAGCAGCTTGGTGGCACCGCAAGGGCTCTACGAGCAGTACTTC. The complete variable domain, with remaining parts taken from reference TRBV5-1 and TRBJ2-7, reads KAGVTQTPRYLIKTRGQQVTLSCSPISGHRSVSWYQQTPGQGLQFLFEYFSETQRNKGNFPGRFSGRQFSNSRSEMNVSTLELGDSALYLCASSLVAPQGLYEQYFGPGTRLTVT.

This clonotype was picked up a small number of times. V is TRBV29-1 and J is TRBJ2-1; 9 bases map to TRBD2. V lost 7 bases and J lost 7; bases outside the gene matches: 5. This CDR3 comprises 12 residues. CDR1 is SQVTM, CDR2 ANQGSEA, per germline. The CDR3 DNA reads TGCAGCGCCCCGGGACTAGCTAATGAGCAGTTCTTC. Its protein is CSAPGLANEQFF.

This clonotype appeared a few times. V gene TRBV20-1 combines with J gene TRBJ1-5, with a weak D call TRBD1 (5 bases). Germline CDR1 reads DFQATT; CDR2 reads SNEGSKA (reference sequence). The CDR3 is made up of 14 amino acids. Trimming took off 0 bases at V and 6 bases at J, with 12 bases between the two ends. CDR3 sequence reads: CSARDMQGIQPQHF. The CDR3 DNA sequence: TGCAGTGCTAGAGATATGCAGGGAATTCAGCCCCAGCATTTT.

The CDR3 nucleotides read TGCAGTGCTAGAGATCTCGGCGGGAGGGGTGATACGCAGTATTTT. This gives the protein CSARDLGGRGDTQYF. The chain links TRBV20-1 to TRBJ2-3; 9 bases fit TRBD2. V gave up 0 bases and J gave up 6 bases; unmatched junction bases: 7. CDR1 and CDR2 (germline): DFQATT, SNEGSKA (reference sequence). This CDR3 region has 15 residues.

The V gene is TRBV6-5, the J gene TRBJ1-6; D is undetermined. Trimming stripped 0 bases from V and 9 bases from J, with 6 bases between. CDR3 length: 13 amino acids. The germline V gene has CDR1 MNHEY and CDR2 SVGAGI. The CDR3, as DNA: TGTGCCAGCAGTTACTCGATGGGTTCACCCCTCCACTTT. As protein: CASSYSMGSPLHF.

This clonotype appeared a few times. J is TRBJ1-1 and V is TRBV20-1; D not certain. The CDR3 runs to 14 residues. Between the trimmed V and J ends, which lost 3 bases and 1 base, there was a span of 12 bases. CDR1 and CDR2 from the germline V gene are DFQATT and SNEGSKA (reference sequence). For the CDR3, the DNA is TGCAGTGCTAGCCCTCCAGGTCGGAACACTGAAGCTTTCTTT. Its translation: CSASPPGRNTEAFF.

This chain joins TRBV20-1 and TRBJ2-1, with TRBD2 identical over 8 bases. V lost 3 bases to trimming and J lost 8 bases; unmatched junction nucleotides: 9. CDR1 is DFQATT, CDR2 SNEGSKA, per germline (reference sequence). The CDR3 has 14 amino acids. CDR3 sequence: CSARGLVFSHEQFF. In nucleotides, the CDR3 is TGCAGTGCTAGGGGACTAGTGTTTTCCCATGAGCAGTTCTTC.

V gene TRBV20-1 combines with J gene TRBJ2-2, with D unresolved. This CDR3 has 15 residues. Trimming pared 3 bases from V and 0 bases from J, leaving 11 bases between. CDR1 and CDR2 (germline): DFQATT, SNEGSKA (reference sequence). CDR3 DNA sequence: TGCAGTGCTAGTCCCCAGGCCGCGAACACCGGGGAGCTGTTTTTT. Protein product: CSASPQAANTGELFF.

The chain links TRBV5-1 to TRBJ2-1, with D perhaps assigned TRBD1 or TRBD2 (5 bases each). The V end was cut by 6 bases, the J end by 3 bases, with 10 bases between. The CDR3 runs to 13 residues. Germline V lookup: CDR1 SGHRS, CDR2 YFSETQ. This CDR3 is CASIRGGYNEQFF. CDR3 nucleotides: TGCGCCAGCATCCGGGGCGGCTACAATGAGCAGTTCTTC.

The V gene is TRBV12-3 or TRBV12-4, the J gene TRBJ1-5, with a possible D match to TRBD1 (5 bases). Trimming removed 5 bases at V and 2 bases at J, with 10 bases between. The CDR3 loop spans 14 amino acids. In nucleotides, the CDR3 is TGTGCCAGCAGTATAGGGGTTGGCAATCAGCCCCAGCATTTT. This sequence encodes CASSIGVGNQPQHF.